This entry lists 2 T cell receptor beta chains sequenced from one sample in a study of blood T cell repertoires in COVID-19. This table comes from immunoSEQ multiplex PCR, and its TCRdb copy is limited to in-frame clones, with some not included. The table records about 410,000 clones, 70% to 90% of them present only once. The sample comprised peripheral blood. The receptor source for this set is a woman aged 40-49 years with COVID-19, enrolled during active disease.

In its sample, this clone was seen once. The chain joins TRBV6-5 to TRBJ2-5; D is perhaps TRBD1 (6 bases). This CDR3 is 16 amino acids long. V was shortened by 0 bases and J by 5 bases, with 16 bases between the two germline ends. Germline V gene data show CDR1 as MNHEY and CDR2 as SVGAGI. CDR3 protein: CASSYSATRGRETQYF. The CDR3 DNA is TGTGCCAGCAGTTACTCGGCGACCAGGGGCAGGGAGACCCAGTACTTC.

The chain links TRBV9 to TRBJ2-4; TRBD1 might be the D (5 bases). The CDR3 sequence is 13 residues long. V was clipped by 0 bases and J by 7 bases, with 8 bases between them. Germline CDR1 and CDR2: SGDLS and YYNGEE. The CDR3 DNA reads as TGTGCCAGCAGCGTAGGACAGTTCAACATTCAGTACTTC. This translates into CASSVGQFNIQYF.